This T cell receptor beta chain was retrieved from a study of PD-1 blockade in classical Hodgkin lymphoma. Study findings and constraints: Newly diagnosed patients reportedly had lower baseline TCR diversity than healthy donors.

Time point specified: cycle 4 day 1 (C4D1), after less than seven weeks of nivolumab. Each patient's relapse followed autologous stem cell transplantation, and brentuximab vedotin exposure varied. Reported best responses ranged across complete response, partial response or progressive disease. Trimming stripped 6 bases from V and 9 bases from J, with 12 bases between. The CDR3 extends over 13 amino acids. The germline V gene encodes CDR1 LNHDA and CDR2 SQIVND (reference sequence). The method was immunoSEQ multiplex PCR; TCRdb's version includes in-frame clones alone and lacks a portion of them. The sample consists of approximately 44,000 clones, around 64% of them appearing once. Remarks on this clone: The antigen remains unidentified.

The clonotype originates from a human donor with classical Hodgkin lymphoma. This material consisted of peripheral blood mononuclear cells (PBMCs), taken before the fourth cycle of nivolumab. The chain joins TRBV19 to TRBJ1-6; D gene ambiguous. CDR3 region: CASSGREFSPLHF. DNA for the CDR3: TGTGCCAGTAGCGGGAGGGAGTTTTCACCCCTCCACTTT.